This TCR beta chain was captured by sequencing in a study of OX40 agonist ivuxolimab in advanced cancers. Background on the study: With ivuxolimab, an agonistic anti-OX40 (CD134) antibody, patients were treated. People in dose escalation had one of these cancers: hepatocellular carcinoma, melanoma, renal cell or head and neck cancer. There were three patients with partial responses, one having hepatocellular carcinoma and two cutaneous melanoma.

In the case of this clone: Its antigen is as yet unknown.

This CDR3 is 15 amino acids long. V was clipped by 3 bases and J by 4 bases, with 12 bases between them. Germline values: CDR1 SNHLY, CDR2 FYNNEI. Sequencing was performed with immunoSEQ multiplex PCR; in TCRdb, only in-frame clones are kept and a portion is missing. The table has 25,000 to 40,000 clones, more than 75% seen once. Notes on the study in general: More expanded clones were seen, on average, in CD8+ T cells than in CD4+.

This TCR was recovered from an adult with an advanced solid tumor such as melanoma, head and neck, liver or kidney cancer. The sample consisted of CD4+ or CD8+ T cells sorted from blood, taken in a trial of the OX40 agonist ivuxolimab. The chain uses TRBV2 and TRBJ2-2; a possible D gene is TRBD2 (6 bases). CDR3 in amino acids: CASSEEGPVTGELFF. CDR3 sequence (DNA): TGTGCCAGCAGTGAGGAGGGGCCGGTCACCGGGGAGCTGTTTTTT.